Listed below are T cell receptor beta chains from one sample, sequenced in a study of blood T cell repertoires in COVID-19. Produced via immunoSEQ multiplex PCR; TCRdb's table is partial and in-frame only. Found here are 150,000 or so clones, just under 90% of them singletons; the top ten hold 10%. The sequencing input was peripheral blood. The receptors stem from a woman in her sixties or seventies with COVID-19, enrolled during active disease. CDR3s include the opening cysteine and the closing phenylalanine or tryptophan. Each record gives: clone size, V gene, J gene, D gene, CDR3 DNA, CDR3 protein. The D gene is left open where the match is weak. Rows give clone size only sometimes, using once, few, many, or a class for an expanded clone.

.	TRBV7-8	TRBJ2-7	TRBD1	TGTGCCAGCAGTTCCGGGACAGGGGATTTCTACGAGCAGTACTTC	CASSSGTGDFYEQYF
.	TRBV6-5	TRBJ1-2	.	TGTGCCAGCAGTTACTCGGTCACAGGCTGGGGCTACACCTTC	CASSYSVTGWGYTF
.	TRBV7-2	TRBJ1-4	.	TGTGCCAGCAGCTCCAGACAGGCAACTAATGAAAAACTGTTTTTT	CASSSRQATNEKLFF
.	TRBV16	TRBJ1-1	.	TGTGCCAGCAGCCAATTCGGGGGGCAGACTGAAGCTTTCTTT	CASSQFGGQTEAFF
.	TRBV18	TRBJ2-1	TRBD2	TGTGCCAGCTCACCGGCGCGAGCGGGGGGCGATGAGCAGTTCTTC	CASSPARAGGDEQFF
.	TRBV28	TRBJ1-1	.	TGTGCCAGCAGTTTCCAGCGGACGGCTGTAGCTTTCTTT	CASSFQRTAVAFF
.	TRBV5-4	TRBJ2-7	.	TGTGCCAGCAGCACCAACCGGGGGGCTTACGAGCAGTACTTC	CASSTNRGAYEQYF
.	TRBV6-6	TRBJ2-7	.	TGTGCCAGCAGTAATTACGCAGGATCCTACGAGCAGTACTTC	CASSNYAGSYEQYF
once	TRBV6-2/TRBV6-3	TRBJ2-5	TRBD1	TGTGCCAGCAGCCTTGGACAGGGGATGAAGACCCAGTACTTC	CASSLGQGMKTQYF
.	TRBV5-1	TRBJ1-1	.	TGCGCCAGCAGCTTATCGTCCCGGGGGGGCACTGAAGCTTTCTTT	CASSLSSRGGTEAFF
.	TRBV27	TRBJ1-5	.	TGTGCCAGCAGTTTACGTCACGGGGAACAGCCCCAGCATTTT	CASSLRHGEQPQHF
once	TRBV2	TRBJ1-6	.	TGTGCCAGCAGTGTATCAGGGAAGGGTTCACCCCTCCACTTT	CASSVSGKGSPLHF
.	TRBV5-1	TRBJ2-7	TRBD1	TGCGCCAGCAGCCCCGACAGGGCTCGACTTGGCGAGCAGTACTTC	CASSPDRARLGEQYF
.	TRBV28	TRBJ1-1	TRBD1	TGTGCCAGCAGTATCGGACAGGGTAACACTGAAGCTTTCTTT	CASSIGQGNTEAFF
.	TRBV2	TRBJ2-5	TRBD1	TGTGCCAGCAGTGAAGCGGAGACAGGGGCGAAGACCCAGTACTTC	CASSEAETGAKTQYF
.	TRBV28	TRBJ2-7	.	TGTGCCAGCAGTTTGGTCGGGGGTTACGAGCAGTACTTC	CASSLVGGYEQYF
.	TRBV5-8	TRBJ2-7	.	TGTGCCAGCAGCTCCCGCCGGACATCTGAGTACTACGAGCAGTACTTC	CASSSRRTSEYYEQYF
once	TRBV5-1	TRBJ2-7	.	TGCGCCAGCAGCTTCGGGCAGAGGGCCTCCTACGAGCAGTACTTC	CASSFGQRASYEQYF
.	TRBV6-5	TRBJ2-6	.	TGTGCCAGCAGTTACTCGCAGGGGTCTGGGGCCAACGTCCTGACTTTC	CASSYSQGSGANVLTF
.	TRBV5-5	TRBJ1-1	.	TGTGCCAGCATCGTACGGCCTGCGGCGAACACTGAAGCTTTCTTT	CASIVRPAANTEAFF
.	TRBV28	TRBJ2-5	.	TGTGCCAGCAGTGTTACAGGGATAAGGGGGAAGACCCAGTACTTC	CASSVTGIRGKTQYF
once	TRBV5-5	TRBJ1-4	TRBD1	TGTGCCAGCAGCTTAGGGCCGACAGGGTCTGAAAAACTGTTTTTT	CASSLGPTGSEKLFF
once	TRBV7-2	TRBJ1-4	TRBD1	TGTGCCAGCAGCCCGCAGGACAGGGCCTTTGAAAAACTGTTTTTT	CASSPQDRAFEKLFF
.	TRBV3-1/TRBV3-2	TRBJ1-2	TRBD1	TGTGCCAGCAGCCAAGGGCCCGGGACAGGGCCTAACTATGGCTACACCTTC	CASSQGPGTGPNYGYTF
once	TRBV29-1	TRBJ2-2	.	TGCAGCGTTGGCCCTATCACCGGGGAGCTGTTTTTT	CSVGPITGELFF
.	TRBV6-6	TRBJ1-2	.	TGTGCCAGCAGCCACAGGGTAGATGGCTACACCTTC	CASSHRVDGYTF
.	TRBV30	TRBJ2-2	.	TGTGCCTGGGGGACACCAAACACCGGGGAGCTGTTTTTT	CAWGTPNTGELFF
.	TRBV24-1	TRBJ1-4	.	TGTGCCACCAGTGATGCCCGGCCAGGCCAGAATGAAAAACTGTTTTTT	CATSDARPGQNEKLFF
.	TRBV3-1/TRBV3-2	TRBJ2-5	.	TGTGCCAGCAGCCAAGACCCGGGTCCTCAAGAGACCCAGTACTTC	CASSQDPGPQETQYF
.	TRBV5-1	TRBJ1-4	TRBD1	TGCGCCAGCAGCTTTTCAACGCAGGGGGCTCCTAATGAAAAACTGTTTTTT	CASSFSTQGAPNEKLFF
.	TRBV18	TRBJ1-5	TRBD1	TGTGCCAGCTCTCGTTTGACAGGGGATCAGCCCCAGCATTTT	CASSRLTGDQPQHF
.	TRBV2	TRBJ1-2	TRBD1	TGTGCCAGCAGACCGGGACAGGGGCGAACTAACTATGGCTACACCTTC	CASRPGQGRTNYGYTF
.	TRBV28	TRBJ1-3	.	TGTGCCAGCAGTTTATACTTCCCCCCCCAGGCCTCTGGAAACACCATATATTTT	CASSLYFPPQASGNTIYF
.	TRBV5-1	TRBJ1-1	.	TGCGCCAGCAGCGAGGGACAAGTAGGAGAAGCTTTCTTT	CASSEGQVGEAFF
.	TRBV2	TRBJ2-7	.	TGTGCCAGCAGTGGGGGCCCTATCCCCCTCGAGCAGTACTTC	CASSGGPIPLEQYF
.	TRBV2	TRBJ2-5	.	TGTGCCAGCAGTATTCAGCGGGACCAAGAGACCCAGTACTTC	CASSIQRDQETQYF
.	TRBV5-1	TRBJ1-2	.	TGCGCCAGCAGCTTGACAGGGTCCGTTAACTATGGCTACACCTTC	CASSLTGSVNYGYTF
few	TRBV3-1/TRBV3-2	TRBJ2-7	.	TGTGCCAGCAGCGGCTTTGACGAGCAGTACTTC	CASSGFDEQYF
.	TRBV5-1	TRBJ2-5	TRBD1	TGCGCCAGCAGCTCAGGCTTCAGGGGGCGGGAAGAGACCCAGTACTTC	CASSSGFRGREETQYF